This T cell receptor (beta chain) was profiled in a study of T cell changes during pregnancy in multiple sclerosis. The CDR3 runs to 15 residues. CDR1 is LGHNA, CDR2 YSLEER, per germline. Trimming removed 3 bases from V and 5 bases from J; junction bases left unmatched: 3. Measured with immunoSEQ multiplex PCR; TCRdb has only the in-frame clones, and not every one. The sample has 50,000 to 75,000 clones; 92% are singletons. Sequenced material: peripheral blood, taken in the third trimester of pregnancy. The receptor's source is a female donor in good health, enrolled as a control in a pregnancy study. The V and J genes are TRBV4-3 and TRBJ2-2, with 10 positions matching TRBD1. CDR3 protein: CASSHGTGETGELFF. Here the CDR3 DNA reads TGCGCCAGCAGCCATGGGACAGGGGAAACCGGGGAGCTGTTTTTT.